This passage covers 21 T cell receptor beta chains from one sample sequenced in a study of T cell responses to AZD1222 COVID-19 vaccine. The protocol was immunoSEQ multiplex PCR, while the TCRdb copy is restricted to in-frame clones and leaves out a portion. The data contain tens of thousands of clones, about three quarters of them singletons. This specimen was peripheral blood, taken on day 0 of AZD1222 vaccination. These receptors originate from an adult in good health.

The gene calls are TRBV7-2 and TRBJ2-3; tentatively, D is TRBD1 (6 bases). CDR3 length equals 14 residues. Germline V lookup: CDR1 SGHTA, CDR2 FQGNSA. The germline V and J ends were trimmed by 2 bases and 4 bases, with 10 bases remaining between them. The CDR3 DNA reads as TGTGCCAGCAGCTTACTTCCAGGGGCAGATACGCAGTATTTT. Amino acids: CASSLLPGADTQYF. The complete variable domain, with remaining parts taken from reference TRBV7-2 and TRBJ2-3, reads GAGVSQSPSNKVTEKGKDVELRCDPISGHTALYWYRQSLGQGLEFLIYFQGNSAPDKSGLPSDRFSAERTGGSVSTLTIQRTQQEDSAVYLCASSLLPGADTQYFGPGTRLTVL.

J is TRBJ2-5 and V is TRBV4-3; D is unresolved. Trimming removed 0 bases from V and 3 bases from J, with 14 bases in between. The CDR3 is 16 residues long. Germline CDR1 reads LGHNA; CDR2 reads YSLEER. The CDR3 nucleotides read TGCGCCAGCAGCCAAGATGCCGGGTACTCGGAAGAGACCCAGTACTTC. This gives the protein CASSQDAGYSEETQYF.

The chain employs TRBV6-6 and TRBJ2-3, with no clear D. The CDR3 covers 14 residues. The germline V and J ends were trimmed by 6 bases and 6 bases, with 16 bases remaining between them. Germline loops: CDR1 MNHNY, CDR2 SVGAGI (reference sequence). CDR3 nucleotides: TGTGCCAGCAGCTACGGGCTAGAGACTGATACGCAGTATTTT. It translates to CASSYGLETDTQYF.

The chain couples TRBV11-2 to TRBJ2-1; D is undetermined. Germline V CDR1 and CDR2: SGHAT, FQNNGV. Trimming shortened V by 1 base and J by 6 bases, and 4 bases separated the two germline ends. The CDR3 runs 12 residues. CDR3 residues: CASSLVSNEQFF. In DNA, the CDR3 is TGTGCCAGCAGCTTAGTATCCAATGAGCAGTTCTTC.

The CDR3 bases are TGCGCCAGCAGCTTAGGTGGGAGATACACAGATACGCAGTATTTT. As protein: CASSLGGRYTDTQYF. The chain carries TRBV5-1 and TRBJ2-3; TRBD2 might be the D (5 bases). V was shortened by 2 bases and J by 2 bases, with 12 bases between the two germline ends. Germline V CDR1 and CDR2: SGHRS, YFSETQ. The CDR3 sequence is 15 residues long. The whole variable domain, remainder taken from reference TRBV5-1 and TRBJ2-3, is KAGVTQTPRYLIKTRGQQVTLSCSPISGHRSVSWYQQTPGQGLQFLFEYFSETQRNKGNFPGRFSGRQFSNSRSEMNVSTLELGDSALYLCASSLGGRYTDTQYFGPGTRLTVL.

This chain connects TRBV7-8 to TRBJ1-2; no clear D gene. With 3 bases removed from V and 8 bases from J, the gap between germline ends came to 10 bases. CDR1 and CDR2 from the germline V gene are SGHVS and FQNEAQ. The CDR3 contains 12 residues. The CDR3 loop reads CASSFEAIGYTF. In DNA, the CDR3 is TGTGCCAGCAGCTTCGAGGCAATAGGCTACACCTTC.

This clone was observed once. This chain joins TRBV19 and TRBJ1-1, with D hard to call. CDR3 size: 11 residues. Germline CDR1 is LNHDA and CDR2 is SQIVND (reference sequence). Trimming took off 5 bases at V and 5 bases at J, with 6 bases between the two ends. Written as DNA, the CDR3 is TGTGCCAGTAGTTCGCGTACTGAAGCTTTCTTT. This gives the protein CASSSRTEAFF.

This chain links TRBV9 with TRBJ2-3; D unclear. Trimming left V 0 bases short and J 1 base short, with 6 bases between. The V gene's germline CDR1 is SGDLS and CDR2 YYNGEE. CDR3 length: 14 residues. This chain's CDR3 is CASSVVWGTDTQYF. The CDR3 nucleotides are TGTGCCAGCAGCGTAGTGTGGGGCACAGATACGCAGTATTTT.

The chain links TRBV6-2 or TRBV6-3 to TRBJ1-2; TRBD1 aligns across 12 bases. The CDR3 has 17 amino acids. The V gene end was trimmed by 0 bases and the J gene end by 7 bases; junction bases not matched to a gene: 9. Germline V gene data show CDR1 as MNHEY and CDR2 as SVGEGT. CDR3 nucleotide sequence: TGTGCCAGCAGTTACTCGGGGGACAGGGGGCGAGTCGGTGGCTACACCTTC. Its translation is CASSYSGDRGRVGGYTF.

The chain recombines TRBV5-1 with TRBJ2-3; D unclear. CDR3 size: 16 residues. CDR1 is SGHRS, CDR2 YFSETQ, per germline. Trimming pared 3 bases from V and 3 bases from J, leaving 17 bases between. In DNA form, the CDR3 reads TGCGCCAGCAGCTATGAAGGGTGGTCCCCTACAGATACGCAGTATTTT. Its translation is CASSYEGWSPTDTQYF.

The chain recombines TRBV27 with TRBJ2-3, with D tentatively TRBD2 (5 bases). V lost 3 bases, J lost 2 bases, and 12 bases lay in between. The germline CDR1 and CDR2 sequences are MNHEY and SMNVEV (reference sequence). This CDR3 region has 15 residues. This CDR3 reads CASSFGLAITDTQYF. The DNA for the CDR3 is TGTGCCAGCAGTTTTGGGCTAGCCATCACAGATACGCAGTATTTT.

Concerning this clone itself: One end of the junction fails to match germline, which may point to a read error. V and J are TRBV7-7 and TRBJ2-1; the match to TRBD2 covers 9 bases. CDR3 size: 15 residues. Germline V gives CDR1 SSHAT, CDR2 FNYEAQ (reference sequence). The CDR3 spells CASSDGTSFRNEQFF. CDR3 DNA: TGTGCTAGCAGTGACGGGACTAGCTTTAGGAATGAGCAGTTCTTC.

The chain couples TRBV27 to TRBJ2-1, with 11 bases that match TRBD2. The J segment lost 4 bases and the V segment lost 7 bases, leaving 3 bases of the junction unmatched. The CDR3 extends over 14 amino acids. The germline CDR1 and CDR2 sequences are MNHEY and SMNVEV (reference sequence). CDR3 sequence (DNA): TGTGCCAGCAAAATAGCGGGGGGGTACAATGAGCAGTTCTTC. This translates into CASKIAGGYNEQFF.

V gene TRBV19 combines with J gene TRBJ1-2; 9 bases are a match to TRBD1. The V segment lost 5 bases and the J segment 7 bases; nucleotides outside the gene matches: 5. This CDR3 is 13 amino acids long. Germline-derived CDR1 and CDR2 are LNHDA and SQIVND (reference sequence). The CDR3 region is CASSFGQGFGYTF. CDR3 in DNA: TGTGCCAGTAGTTTTGGACAGGGGTTTGGCTACACCTTC. Supplemented by reference TRBV19 and TRBJ1-2, the full variable domain reads DGGITQSPKYLFRKEGQNVTLSCEQNLNHDAMYWYRQDPGQGLRLIYYSQIVNDFQKGDIAEGYSVSREKKESFPLTVTSAQKNPTAFYLCASSFGQGFGYTFGSGTRLTVV.

The chain uses TRBV20-1 and TRBJ1-4; the D gene is possibly TRBD1 (6 bases). V dropped 3 bases and J dropped 4 bases, with 18 bases sitting between them. CDR1 and CDR2 (germline): DFQATT, SNEGSKA (reference sequence). This CDR3 is built from 16 residues. The DNA for the CDR3 is TGCAGTGCTAGTCCTAAAGCAGGGGATAATAATGAAAAACTGTTTTTT. Translation gives CSASPKAGDNNEKLFF.

The count of this clone is one. J is TRBJ1-2 and V is TRBV6-5, with D possibly being TRBD1 (5 bases). The CDR3 sequence is 13 residues long. Germline CDR1 reads MNHEY; CDR2 reads SVGAGI. V shed 2 bases and J shed 4 bases, with 8 bases lying between them. The CDR3 reads CASSYDSPYGYTF. In nucleotides, the CDR3 is TGTGCCAGCAGTTACGACAGTCCCTATGGCTACACCTTC.

The V and J genes are TRBV2 and TRBJ1-2; D perhaps matches TRBD1 (6 bases). The V end was cut by 5 bases, the J end by 5 bases, with 12 bases between. Germline V CDR1 and CDR2: SNHLY, FYNNEI. CDR3 length: 13 residues. The CDR3 region has the DNA TGTGCCAGCAGTACAGGACAGCAATATGGCTACACCTTC. It is translated as CASSTGQQYGYTF.

The gene calls are TRBV5-1 and TRBJ2-5; tentatively, D is TRBD2 (6 bases). CDR1 SGHRS and CDR2 YFSETQ come from the germline V gene. The CDR3 sequence is 15 residues long. Deletions cut 0 bases from V and 7 bases from J, with 16 bases between. CDR3 bases: TGCGCCAGCAGCTTGGAACCGGGGGAGCGTTCGACCCAGTACTTC. This encodes CASSLEPGERSTQYF.

The chain links TRBV28 to TRBJ2-6; 7 nucleotides line up with TRBD1. The germline CDR1 and CDR2 sequences are MDHEN and SYDVKM. The CDR3 is 16 amino acids. Germline trimming cut 8 bases from V and 0 bases from J; bases unmatched to any gene: 7. The CDR3 DNA is TGTGCCAGCGGTGGACAGGCCTACTCTGGGGCCAACGTCCTGACTTTC. Translation: CASGGQAYSGANVLTF.

This clone was seen more than once but under ten times. The chain couples TRBV5-6 to TRBJ2-5; 10 positions match TRBD2. This CDR3 spans 15 amino acids. Trimming removed 4 bases from V and 1 base from J; junction bases left unmatched: 4. Germline-derived CDR1 and CDR2 are SGHDT and YYEEEE. For the CDR3, the DNA is TGTGCCAGCAGCAGAGCGGGGGGGCTCCAAGAGACCCAGTACTTC. Amino acids: CASSRAGGLQETQYF.

This clone was observed once. This rearrangement joins TRBV19 to TRBJ1-1, with 8 nucleotides matching TRBD1. This CDR3 contains 13 residues. J lost 5 bases, V lost 9 bases, and 8 bases had no gene match. Looked up from germline, CDR1 is LNHDA and CDR2 is SQIVND (reference sequence). The CDR3 DNA follows: TGTGCCAGCCTAAGGACAGGGTGGACTGAAGCTTTCTTT. Its translation: CASLRTGWTEAFF.